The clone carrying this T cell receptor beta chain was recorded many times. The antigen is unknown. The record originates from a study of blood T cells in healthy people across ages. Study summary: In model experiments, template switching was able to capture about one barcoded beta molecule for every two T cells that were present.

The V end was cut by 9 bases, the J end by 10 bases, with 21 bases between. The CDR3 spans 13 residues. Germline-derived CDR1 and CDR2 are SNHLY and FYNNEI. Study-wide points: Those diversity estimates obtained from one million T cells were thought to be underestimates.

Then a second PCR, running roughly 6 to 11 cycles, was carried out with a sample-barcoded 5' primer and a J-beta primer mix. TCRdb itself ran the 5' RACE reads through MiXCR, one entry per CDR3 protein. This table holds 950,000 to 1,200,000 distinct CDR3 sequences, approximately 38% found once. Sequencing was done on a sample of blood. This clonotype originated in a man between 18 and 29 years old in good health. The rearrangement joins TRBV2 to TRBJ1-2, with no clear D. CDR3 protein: CASEEQTSLVYTF. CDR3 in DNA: TGTGCCAGTGAAGAACAGACGTCTCTCGTCTACACCTTC.